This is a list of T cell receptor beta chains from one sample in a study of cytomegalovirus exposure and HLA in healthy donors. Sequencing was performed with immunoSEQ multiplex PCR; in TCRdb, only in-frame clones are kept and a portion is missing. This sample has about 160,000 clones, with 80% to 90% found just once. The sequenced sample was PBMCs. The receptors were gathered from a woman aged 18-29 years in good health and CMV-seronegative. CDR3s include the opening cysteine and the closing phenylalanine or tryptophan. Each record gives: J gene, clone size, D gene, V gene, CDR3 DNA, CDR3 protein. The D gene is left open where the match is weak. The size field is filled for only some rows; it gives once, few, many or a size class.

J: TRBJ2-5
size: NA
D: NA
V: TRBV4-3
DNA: TGCGCCAGCAGCCAATGGGGAGGTCTAGAGACCCAGTACTTC
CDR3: CASSQWGGLETQYF

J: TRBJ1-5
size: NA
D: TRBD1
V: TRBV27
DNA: TGTGCCAGCAGTCCTGGACAGGGGAGTCAGCCCCAGCATTTT
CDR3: CASSPGQGSQPQHF

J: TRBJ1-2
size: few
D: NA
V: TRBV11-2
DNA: TGTGCCAGCAGCTTAGGGCGGAGGAACTATGGCTACACCTTC
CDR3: CASSLGRRNYGYTF

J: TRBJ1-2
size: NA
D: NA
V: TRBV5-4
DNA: TGTGCCAGCAGCTTGGTTCAGGGGAATGGCTACACCTTC
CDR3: CASSLVQGNGYTF

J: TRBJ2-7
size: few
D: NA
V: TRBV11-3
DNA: TGTGCCAGCTCTCCGGGATTTAGCTCCTACGAGCAGTACTTC
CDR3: CASSPGFSSYEQYF

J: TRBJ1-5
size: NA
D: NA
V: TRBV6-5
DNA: TGTGCCACCACGCTGGGTGGGGGAGGTCAGCCCCAGCATTTT
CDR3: CATTLGGGGQPQHF

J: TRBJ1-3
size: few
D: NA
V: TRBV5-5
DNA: TGTGCCAGCAGCCCTCAGACAACGGGAAACACCATATATTTT
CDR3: CASSPQTTGNTIYF

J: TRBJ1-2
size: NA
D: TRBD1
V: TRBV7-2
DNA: TGTGCCAGCAGCTTCACCGGGACAGGGAAGATTTATGGCTACACCTTC
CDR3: CASSFTGTGKIYGYTF

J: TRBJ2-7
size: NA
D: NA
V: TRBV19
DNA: TGTGCCAGTAGTCTTAGCGGCGAGCAGTACTTC
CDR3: CASSLSGEQYF

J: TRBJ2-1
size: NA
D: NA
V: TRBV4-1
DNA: TGCGCCAGCAGCCAAGTGTTTCTGAGGAATGAGCAGTTCTTC
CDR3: CASSQVFLRNEQFF

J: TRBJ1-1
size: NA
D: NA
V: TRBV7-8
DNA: TGTGCCAGCAGCTCACGTAGCACTGAAGCTTTCTTT
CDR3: CASSSRSTEAFF

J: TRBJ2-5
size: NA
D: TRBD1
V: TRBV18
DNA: TGTGCCAGCTCACCCCTTGGGGGGACAGGCCGCTCCGGGACCCAGTACTTC
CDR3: CASSPLGGTGRSGTQYF

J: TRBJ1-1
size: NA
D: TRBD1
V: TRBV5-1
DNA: TGCGCCAGCAGCCTAGGGACAGGGATGATGAACACTGAAGCTTTCTTT
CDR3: CASSLGTGMMNTEAFF

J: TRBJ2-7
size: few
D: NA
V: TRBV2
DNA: TGTGCCAGGGGCGCCGAGTCTTCCTACGAGCAGTACTTC
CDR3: CARGAESSYEQYF

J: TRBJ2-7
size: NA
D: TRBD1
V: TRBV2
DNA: TGTGCCAGCACTCAACTGACAGGGAATGAGCAGTACTTC
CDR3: CASTQLTGNEQYF

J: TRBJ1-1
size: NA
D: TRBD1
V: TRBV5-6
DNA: TGTGCCAGCAGCTTGAGGGAGGAAGGGGGCGCGGGTGAAGCTTTCTTT
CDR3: CASSLREEGGAGEAFF

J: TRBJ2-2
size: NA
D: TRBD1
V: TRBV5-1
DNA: TGCGCCAGCAGTCCCGGGACAGGGACCGGGGAGCTGTTTTTT
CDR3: CASSPGTGTGELFF

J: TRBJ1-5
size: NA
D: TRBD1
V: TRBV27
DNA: TGTGCCAGCAGCCGTCAGACAGGGGATCAGCCCCAGCATTTT
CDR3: CASSRQTGDQPQHF

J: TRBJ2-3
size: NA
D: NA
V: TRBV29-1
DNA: TGCAGCGTTGAAATCGGGAGAGGCACAGATACGCAGTATTTT
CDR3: CSVEIGRGTDTQYF

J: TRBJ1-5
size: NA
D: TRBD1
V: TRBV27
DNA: TGTGCCAGCAACCCAGGGGGAGGTCAGCCCCAGCATTTT
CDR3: CASNPGGGQPQHF

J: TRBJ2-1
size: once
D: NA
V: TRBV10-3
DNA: TGTGCCATCAGTGAGTCGATGGCGAGGGGTCAAGGGGGCGGGAGGTCCTACAATGAGCAGTTCTTC
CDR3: CAISESMARGQGGGRSYNEQFF

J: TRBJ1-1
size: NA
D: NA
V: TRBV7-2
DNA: TGTGCCAGCAGCAAGTCAGGACAAGGACGAGATGAAGCTTTCTTT
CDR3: CASSKSGQGRDEAFF

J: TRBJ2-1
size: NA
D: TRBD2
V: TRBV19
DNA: TGTGCCAGTAGTACCTTAGCGGGAGGTTACAATGAGCAGTTCTTC
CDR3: CASSTLAGGYNEQFF

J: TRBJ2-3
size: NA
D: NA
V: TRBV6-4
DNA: TGTGCCAGCAGTGACCAGGGAGGAGATACGCAGTATTTT
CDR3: CASSDQGGDTQYF

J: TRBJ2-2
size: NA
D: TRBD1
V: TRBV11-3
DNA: TGTGCCAGCAGCCAAATTCAGGGGGCCGGGGAGCTGTTTTTT
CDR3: CASSQIQGAGELFF

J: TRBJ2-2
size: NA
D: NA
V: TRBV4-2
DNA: TGTGCCAGCAGCCAAGATGGAGGAGGGGGCAGGGTGAGCACCGGGGAGCTGTTTTTT
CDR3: CASSQDGGGGRVSTGELFF

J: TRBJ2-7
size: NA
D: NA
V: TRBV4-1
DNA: TGCGCCAGCAGCCAGTCGACTTCCTACGAGCAGTACTTC
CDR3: CASSQSTSYEQYF

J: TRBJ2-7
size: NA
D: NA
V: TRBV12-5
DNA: TGTGCTAGTGGTTTTTCGGAGTACGAGCAGTACTTC
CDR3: CASGFSEYEQYF

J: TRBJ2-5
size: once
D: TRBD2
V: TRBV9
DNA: TGTGCCAGCAGCGTAGCGGGAGGAGAGACCCAGTACTTC
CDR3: CASSVAGGETQYF

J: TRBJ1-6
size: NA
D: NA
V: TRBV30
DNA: TGTGCCTGGAGTTATCTAGCCTTGAATCTGAATTCACCCCTCCACTTT
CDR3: CAWSYLALNLNSPLHF

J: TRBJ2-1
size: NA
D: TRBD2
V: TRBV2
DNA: TGTGCCAGCAGTGACCCTCGTGGGCGGGGGTCCTATAATGAGCAGTTCTTC
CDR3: CASSDPRGRGSYNEQFF

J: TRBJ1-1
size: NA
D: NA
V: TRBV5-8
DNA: TGTGCCAGCAGCTTGGACGTGCTTTGGCAGTCGAGGTCTGAAGCTTTCTTT
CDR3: CASSLDVLWQSRSEAFF

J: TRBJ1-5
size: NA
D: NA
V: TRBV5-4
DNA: TGTGCCAGCGCTTTAGAGCCGTATAGCAATCAGCCCCAGCATTTT
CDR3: CASALEPYSNQPQHF

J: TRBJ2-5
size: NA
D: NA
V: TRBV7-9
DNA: TGTGCCAGCAGCTTAGACGGAGAGACCCAGTACTTC
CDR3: CASSLDGETQYF

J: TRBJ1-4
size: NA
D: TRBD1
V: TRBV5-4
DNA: TGTGCCAGCAGCTCGGGACAGGGACATGAAAAACTGTTTTTT
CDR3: CASSSGQGHEKLFF

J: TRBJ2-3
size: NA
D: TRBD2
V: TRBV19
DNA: TGTGCCAGTAGTATAGCCAAAACCGGGACTAGCGGGGGGGAGCATTTT
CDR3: CASSIAKTGTSGGEHF

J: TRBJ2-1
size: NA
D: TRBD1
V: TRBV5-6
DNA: TGTGCCAGCAGCTTTCGCAGGGGGCCGAGCTCCTACAATGAGCAGTTCTTC
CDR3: CASSFRRGPSSYNEQFF

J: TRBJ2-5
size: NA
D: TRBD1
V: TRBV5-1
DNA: TGCGCCAGCAGCTTGGCCGGGACAGGAGGGCAAGAGACCCAGTACTTC
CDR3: CASSLAGTGGQETQYF

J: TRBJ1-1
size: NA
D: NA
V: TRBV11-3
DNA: TGTGCCAGCAGCCGACTTGGCACTGAAGCTTTCTTT
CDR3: CASSRLGTEAFF

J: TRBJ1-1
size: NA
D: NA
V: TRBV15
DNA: TGTGCCACCAGCAACCGCCATCTTGGGGGAGGAACTGAAGCTTTCTTT
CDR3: CATSNRHLGGGTEAFF

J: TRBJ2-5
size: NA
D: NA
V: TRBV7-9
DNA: TGTGCCAGCAGCAACCAAGAGGCCCAGTACTTC
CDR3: CASSNQEAQYF